The clone carrying this TCR beta chain was found once. Antigen unknown. With V trimmed by 7 bases and J by 7 bases, 17 bases remained unmatched. The CDR3 runs 17 residues. Looked up from germline, CDR1 is SEHNR and CDR2 is FQNEAQ (reference sequence). This entry comes from a study of blood T cells in healthy people across ages. It was with a sample-barcoded 5' primer and a J-beta primer mix that a second PCR of about 6 to 11 cycles was run. One entry per CDR3 protein, called by TCRdb with MiXCR from the 5' RACE reads. Of about 1.4 million distinct CDR3 sequences in the sample, approximately 59% were seen once. Donor samples were obtained from healthy Caucasian individuals from Russia, aged about 6 to 95. Donors each provided around 10 milliliters of peripheral blood. Study-level points and caveats: The lack of PBMC sorting stopped any conclusive naive versus antigen-experienced comparison.

This chain uses TRBV7-9 with TRBJ2-1, with 9 bases identical to TRBD2. This TCR came from a man between 18 and 29 years old in good health. Sequencing input: blood. The CDR3 here is CASTGTSRSPWWNEQFF. In DNA, the CDR3 is TGTGCCAGCACCGGGACTAGCAGGAGCCCCTGGTGGAATGAGCAGTTCTTC.